One and the same sample provided the 18 T cell receptor beta chains below, sequenced in a study of cytomegalovirus exposure and HLA in healthy donors. Primers: 60 Vbeta forward and 13 Jbeta reverse. The data were produced by immunoSEQ multiplex PCR, yet TCRdb's version contains in-frame clones alone and is incomplete. This sample has more than 60,000 clones, with roughly 84% found just once. Sequencing input: PBMCs. The receptors were sampled from a man between 70 and 80 years old in good health and CMV-seropositive.

V gene TRBV29-1 combines with J gene TRBJ2-7, with 12 bases identical to TRBD2. Germline V gene sequence: CDR1 SQVTM, CDR2 ANQGSEA. The V gene end was trimmed by 6 bases and the J gene end by 7 bases; junction bases not matched to a gene: 10. The CDR3 extends over 14 amino acids. CDR3 sequence: CSVLAGGYSGEQYF. The CDR3, as DNA: TGCAGCGTGCTAGCGGGAGGGTACTCTGGGGAGCAGTACTTC.

Only one count was recorded for this clone. The rearrangement uses TRBV7-2 and TRBJ1-2; 8 bases map to TRBD1. Trimming removed 6 bases from V and 7 bases from J; junction bases left unmatched: 7. Germline lookup yields CDR1 SGHTA and CDR2 FQGNSA. The CDR3 consists of 13 residues. The CDR3, as DNA: TGTGCCAGCAGTTCGTCAGGGGGCCGTGGCTACACCTTC. Protein: CASSSSGGRGYTF.

The gene calls are TRBV11-2 and TRBJ2-7; no clear D gene. Germline CDR1 reads SGHAT; CDR2 reads FQNNGV. CDR3 length: 14 amino acids. V was pared by 10 bases and J by 0 bases, with 16 bases between. As DNA, the CDR3 is TGTGCCACCCGGCGGTGGCACCACTCCTACGAGCAGTACTTC. Encoded protein: CATRRWHHSYEQYF.

CDR3 bases: TGTGCCAGCAGTGCCCAGGGGGCCGGGGAGCTGTTTTTT. It codes for CASSAQGAGELFF. The chain employs TRBV2 and TRBJ2-2; 7 bases match TRBD1. The V and J ends lost 4 bases and 6 bases, in that order; junction bases with no gene match: 2. The CDR3 is made up of 13 amino acids. The germline V gene has CDR1 SNHLY and CDR2 FYNNEI.

The genes are TRBV6-5 and TRBJ1-1, with D unclear. Deletions cut 4 bases from V and 0 bases from J, with 6 bases between. CDR3 size: 13 residues. Looked up from germline, CDR1 is MNHEY and CDR2 is SVGAGI. The CDR3 DNA is TGTGCCAGCAGTTGGCAAATGAACACTGAAGCTTTCTTT. This gives the protein CASSWQMNTEAFF.

This clone was observed a few times. The chain couples TRBV5-1 to TRBJ1-1; 10 nucleotides align to TRBD1. The CDR3 has 15 residues. Germline values: CDR1 SGHRS, CDR2 YFSETQ. Trimming at V came to 4 bases and at J to 5 bases, leaving 8 bases not matched to a gene. CDR3: CASSATGGLGTEAFF. The DNA of the CDR3 is TGCGCCAGCAGCGCGACAGGGGGCTTGGGTACTGAAGCTTTCTTT.

The chain links TRBV6-5 to TRBJ2-7; tentatively, D is TRBD2 (6 bases). The CDR3 consists of 14 residues. The germline V gene has CDR1 MNHEY and CDR2 SVGAGI. Trimming took 0 bases from V and 3 from J, leaving 9 bases between them. The chain's CDR3 is CASSYSRDFYEQYF. The CDR3 DNA follows: TGTGCCAGCAGTTACTCGCGGGATTTCTACGAGCAGTACTTC.

Written as DNA, the CDR3 is TGTGCCAGCAGCGTAGAAGCTAAGTACAATGAGCAGTTCTTC. The encoded protein is CASSVEAKYNEQFF. The chain has TRBV9 and TRBJ2-1; D remains ambiguous. V lost 0 bases and J 4 bases, leaving 8 bases between the germline ends. The CDR3 has 14 amino acids. The germline CDR1 and CDR2 sequences are SGDLS and YYNGEE. Complete variable domain (other parts from reference TRBV9 and TRBJ2-1): DSGVTQTPKHLITATGQRVTLRCSPRSGDLSVYWYQQSLDQGLQFLIQYYNGEERAKGNILERFSAQQFPDLHSELNLSSLELGDSALYFCASSVEAKYNEQFFGPGTRLTVL.

The chain recombines TRBV2 with TRBJ1-6, with D possibly TRBD1 on 5 matching bases. The CDR3 extends over 13 amino acids. From germline, CDR1 is SNHLY and CDR2 FYNNEI. V lost 8 bases, J lost 12 bases, and 17 bases lay in between. Here the CDR3 DNA reads TGTGCCAGCGTAAGCTTCAGGGTGGAACCCCTCCACTTT. This translates into CASVSFRVEPLHF.

The chain joins TRBV4-1 to TRBJ1-4, with D unclear. The CDR3 runs 17 residues. Germline CDR1 reads MGHRA; CDR2 reads YSYEKL. Deletions cut 5 bases from V and 2 bases from J, with 18 bases between. CDR3 nucleotides: TGCGCCAGCAGCGACTTCGCGACGAGACGGACTAATGAAAAACTGTTTTTT. Translating gives CASSDFATRRTNEKLFF.

The chain carries TRBV4-3 and TRBJ1-1; TRBD1 aligns across 7 bases. The CDR3 spans 13 residues. Germline CDR1 reads LGHNA; CDR2 reads YSLEER. Trimming removed 2 bases from V and 3 bases from J; junction bases left unmatched: 0. The CDR3 coding sequence is TGCGCCAGCAGCCAACAGGGGGACACTGAAGCTTTCTTT. Translation: CASSQQGDTEAFF.

This chain connects TRBV6-5 to TRBJ2-4, with TRBD2 as a possible D gene (5 bases). CDR1 and CDR2 from the germline V gene are MNHEY and SVGAGI. V was clipped by 7 bases and J by 6 bases, with 19 bases between them. The CDR3 spans 15 residues. This CDR3 is CASTPSGNDINIQYF. The CDR3, as DNA: TGTGCCAGCACCCCGTCCGGGAACGATATAAACATTCAGTACTTC.

The chain recombines TRBV7-8 with TRBJ2-7; the match to TRBD2 covers 10 bases. Germline trimming cut 6 bases from V and 7 bases from J; bases unmatched to any gene: 12. The CDR3 is 15 amino acids. Germline CDR1 is SGHVS and CDR2 is FQNEAQ. The CDR3 DNA is TGTGCCAGCAGATATACTAGCGGGGCTGTGGGGGAGCAGTACTTC. Amino acid sequence: CASRYTSGAVGEQYF. The complete variable domain, with remaining parts taken from reference TRBV7-8 and TRBJ2-7, reads GAGVSQSPRYKVAKRGQDVALRCDPISGHVSLFWYQQALGQGPEFLTYFQNEAQLDKSGLPSDRFFAERPEGSVSTLKIQRTQQEDSAVYLCASRYTSGAVGEQYFGPGTRLTVT.

The rearrangement joins TRBV5-4 to TRBJ1-4, with TRBD1 matching 7 bases. CDR3 length: 15 residues. In germline, CDR1 is SGHNT, CDR2 YYREEE (reference sequence). Trimming cost V 0 bases and J 3 bases; bases outside gene matches: 2. CDR3 in amino acids: CASSLGGTANEKLFF. CDR3 in DNA: TGTGCCAGCAGCTTGGGAGGGACAGCTAATGAAAAACTGTTTTTT.

V usage is TRBV5-4 and J usage is TRBJ2-1; 13 bases are a match to TRBD2. The CDR3 loop spans 17 amino acids. Germline V gene sequence: CDR1 SGHNT, CDR2 YYREEE (reference sequence). The V gene end was trimmed by 3 bases and the J gene end by 9 bases; junction bases not matched to a gene: 12. The CDR3 nucleotides read TGTGCCAGCAGCTCTCGATACCGGACTAGCGGGAGTGGTGAGCAGTTCTTC. This translates into CASSSRYRTSGSGEQFF.

In this sample, this clone turned up a few times. This sequence joins TRBV2 and TRBJ2-3, with 7 bases lining up with TRBD2. V trimming: 5 bases; J trimming: 1 base; junction bases outside the gene matches: 6. Germline-derived CDR1 and CDR2 are SNHLY and FYNNEI. This CDR3 has 15 residues. CDR3 DNA: TGTGCCAGCAGTTTAACTAGCGTTCGCACAGATACGCAGTATTTT. It codes for CASSLTSVRTDTQYF. Looking up the rest from reference TRBV2 and TRBJ2-3 gives the full variable domain: EPEVTQTPSHQVTQMGQEVILRCVPISNHLYFYWYRQILGQKVEFLVSFYNNEISEKSEIFDDQFSVERPDGSNFTLKIRSTKLEDSAMYFCASSLTSVRTDTQYFGPGTRLTVL.

The chain employs TRBV29-1 and TRBJ2-2, with TRBD2 identical over 14 bases. This CDR3 contains 15 residues. The germline V gene encodes CDR1 SQVTM and CDR2 ANQGSEA. V lost 0 bases, J lost 9 bases, and 3 bases stayed unmatched. The CDR3, as DNA: TGCAGCGTTGAAGATGGGACTAGCGGGAGAAGGGAGCTGTTTTTT. Translation: CSVEDGTSGRRELFF.

This clone was observed a few times. The chain joins TRBV2 to TRBJ1-2; D is unclear. The ends were cut back, 8 bases at V and 2 bases at J, with 6 bases in the middle. Germline CDR1 SNHLY, CDR2 FYNNEI. The CDR3 length is 11 residues. In DNA, the CDR3 is TGTGCCAGCGTGAGAAACTATGGCTACACCTTC. Amino acids: CASVRNYGYTF.